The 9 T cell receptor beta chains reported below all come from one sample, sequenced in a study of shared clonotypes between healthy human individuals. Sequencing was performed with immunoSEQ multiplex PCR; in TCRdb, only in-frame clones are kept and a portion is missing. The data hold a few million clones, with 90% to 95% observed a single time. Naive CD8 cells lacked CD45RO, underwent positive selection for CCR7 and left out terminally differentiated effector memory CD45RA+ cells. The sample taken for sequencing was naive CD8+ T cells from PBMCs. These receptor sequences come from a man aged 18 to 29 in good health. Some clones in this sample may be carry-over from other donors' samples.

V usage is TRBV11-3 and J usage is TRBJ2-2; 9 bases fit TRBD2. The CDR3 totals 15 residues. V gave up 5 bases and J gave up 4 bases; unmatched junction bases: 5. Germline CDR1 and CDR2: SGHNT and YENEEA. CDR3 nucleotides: TGTGCCAGCAGCCCCGGGACTAGCTTCACCGGGGAGCTGTTTTTT. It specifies CASSPGTSFTGELFF.

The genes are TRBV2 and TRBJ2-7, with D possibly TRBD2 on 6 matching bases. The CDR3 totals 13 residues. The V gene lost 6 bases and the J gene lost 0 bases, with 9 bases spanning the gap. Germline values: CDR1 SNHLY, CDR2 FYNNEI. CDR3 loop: CASSATSSYEQYF. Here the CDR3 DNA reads TGTGCCAGCAGCGCGACTAGCTCCTACGAGCAGTACTTC. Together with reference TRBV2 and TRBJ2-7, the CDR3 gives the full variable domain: EPEVTQTPSHQVTQMGQEVILRCVPISNHLYFYWYRQILGQKVEFLVSFYNNEISEKSEIFDDQFSVERPDGSNFTLKIRSTKLEDSAMYFCASSATSSYEQYFGPGTRLTVT.

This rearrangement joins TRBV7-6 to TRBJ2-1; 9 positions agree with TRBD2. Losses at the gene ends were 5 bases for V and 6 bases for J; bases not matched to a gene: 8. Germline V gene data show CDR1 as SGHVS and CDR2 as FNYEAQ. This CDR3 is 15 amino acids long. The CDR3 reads CASSLKGLAANEQFF. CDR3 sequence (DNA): TGTGCCAGCAGCCTAAAGGGACTAGCCGCCAATGAGCAGTTCTTC.

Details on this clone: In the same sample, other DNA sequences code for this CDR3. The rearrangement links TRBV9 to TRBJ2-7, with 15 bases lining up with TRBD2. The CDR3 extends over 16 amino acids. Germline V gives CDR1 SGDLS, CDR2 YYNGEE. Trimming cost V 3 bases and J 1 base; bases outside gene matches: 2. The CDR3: CASSAGLAGGSYEQYF. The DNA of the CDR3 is TGTGCCAGCAGCGCCGGACTAGCGGGAGGGTCCTACGAGCAGTACTTC.

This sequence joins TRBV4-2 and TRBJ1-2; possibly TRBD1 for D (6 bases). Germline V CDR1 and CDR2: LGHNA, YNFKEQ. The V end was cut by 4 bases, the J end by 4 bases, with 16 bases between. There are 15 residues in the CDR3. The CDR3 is CASSLLPTGTYGYTF. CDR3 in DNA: TGTGCCAGCAGCCTACTCCCGACAGGTACCTATGGCTACACCTTC.

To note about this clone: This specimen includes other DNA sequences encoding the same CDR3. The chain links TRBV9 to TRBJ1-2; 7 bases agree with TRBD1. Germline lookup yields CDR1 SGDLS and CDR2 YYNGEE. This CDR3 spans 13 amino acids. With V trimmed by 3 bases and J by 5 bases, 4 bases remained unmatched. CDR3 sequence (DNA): TGTGCCAGCAGCGCCGGGACAGTGTATGGCTACACCTTC. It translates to CASSAGTVYGYTF.

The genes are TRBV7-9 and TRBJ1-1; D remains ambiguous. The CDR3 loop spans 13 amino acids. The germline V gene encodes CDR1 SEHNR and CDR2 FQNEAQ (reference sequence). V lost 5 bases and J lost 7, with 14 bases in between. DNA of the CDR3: TGTGCCAGCAGCCATCATCGACCTATTGAAGCTTTCTTT. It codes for CASSHHRPIEAFF.

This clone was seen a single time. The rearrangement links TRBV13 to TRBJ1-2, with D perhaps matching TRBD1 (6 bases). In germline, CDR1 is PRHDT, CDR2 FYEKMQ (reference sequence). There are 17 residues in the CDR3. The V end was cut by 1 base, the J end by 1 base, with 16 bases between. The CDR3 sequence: CASSLEVRGLVNYGYTF. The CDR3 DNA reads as TGTGCCAGCAGCTTAGAAGTCAGGGGCCTGGTTAACTATGGCTACACCTTC.

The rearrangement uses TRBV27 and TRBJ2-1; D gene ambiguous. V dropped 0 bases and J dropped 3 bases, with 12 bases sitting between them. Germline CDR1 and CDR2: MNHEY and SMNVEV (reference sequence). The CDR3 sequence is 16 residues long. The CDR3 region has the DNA TGTGCCAGCAGTTTATCGCCGGGTCCGATCTACAATGAGCAGTTCTTC. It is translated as CASSLSPGPIYNEQFF.